This T cell receptor beta chain came from a study of blood T cell repertoires in COVID-19. For the study at large: The analysed material was cDNA or gDNA that came from T cells, B-cell-depleted T cells, or PBMCs.

Repertoires were generated with immunoSEQ multiplex PCR, while TCRdb's copy carries only in-frame clones and drops some. The sample includes 160,000 or so clones, approximately 84% of them seen just once. The TCR originated in a woman of 80 years or more with acute or convalescent COVID-19. The material sequenced was peripheral blood.

The CDR3 here is CASSSDRSSYEQYF. In nucleotides, the CDR3 is TGTGCCAGCAGTTCGGACAGGTCTAGCTACGAGCAGTACTTC. J is TRBJ2-7 and V is TRBV27, with 7 bases aligning to TRBD1. V trimming: 4 bases; J trimming: 3 bases; junction bases outside the gene matches: 6. The CDR3 runs to 14 residues. Germline V gene data show CDR1 as MNHEY and CDR2 as SMNVEV (reference sequence).